This T cell receptor (beta chain) was captured by sequencing in a study of cytotoxic CD8 clonotypes in ibrutinib-treated CLL. V was cut by 4 bases and J by 4 bases, with 8 bases left in between. The germline V gene encodes CDR1 MDHEN and CDR2 SYDVKM. This CDR3 contains 13 residues. About 2 micrograms of genomic DNA, which was extracted from cryopreserved PBMCs, served as the material used for the TCR beta libraries. This clone showed up just once. Its target is not known. Some clones are missing from TCRdb's copy, which holds only in-frame ones; the method was immunoSEQ multiplex PCR. The data contain some 140,000 clones, about four fifths of them singletons. The study's findings and limits: Higher clonality was seen at ibrutinib response and a return toward baseline at progression.

This receptor was identified in a human donor with chronic lymphocytic leukemia. The chain combines TRBV28 with TRBJ2-1, with a weak D call TRBD2 (5 bases). Source: PBMCs, taken after 12 months of ibrutinib treatment. CDR3 nucleotide sequence: TGTGCCAGCAGTTCCGGGGTTTACAATGAGCAGTTCTTC. Translated: CASSSGVYNEQFF.